These 12 T cell receptor beta chains share one sample of origin, sequenced in a study of T cell clonality in common variable immunodeficiency. Data came from immunoSEQ multiplex PCR; TCRdb stores just in-frame clones and leaves some out. The sample has some 40,000 clones, none seen only once. The specimen was peripheral blood mononuclear cells. The receptors derive from a person aged 18 to 75 in good health.

In this sample, this clone turned up many times. The CDR3 extends 3 residues past the end of the read, so its final part is completed from the germline J gene. This chain joins TRBV2 and TRBJ2-1; 8 positions match TRBD1. The germline V gene has CDR1 SNHLY and CDR2 FYNNEI. The V gene end was trimmed by 2 bases and the J gene end by 4 bases; junction bases not matched to a gene: 13. The length of the CDR3 is 18 residues. The sequenced CDR3 bases are TGTGCCAGCAGTGAAATTATTGGGGCTACAGGGGGATACAATGAG. Protein product: CASSEIIGATGGYNE. In full, the CDR3 reads CASSEIIGATGGYNEQFF. The full variable domain, with the rest looked up from reference TRBV2 and TRBJ2-1, is EPEVTQTPSHQVTQMGQEVILRCVPISNHLYFYWYRQILGQKVEFLVSFYNNEISEKSEIFDDQFSVERPDGSNFTLKIRSTKLEDSAMYFCASSEIIGATGGYNEQFFGPGTRLTVL.

This clone has a count of ten or more. The read ends 3 residues shy of where the CDR3 ends; the end is completed using the germline J gene. V usage is TRBV12-3 or TRBV12-4 and J usage is TRBJ2-1; 8 bases match TRBD2. The CDR3 is made up of 13 amino acids. V shed 5 bases and J 8 bases; nucleotides not matched to a gene: 5. The CDR3 reads CASSPGTSHEQFF. The covered CDR3 bases are TGTGCCAGCAGTCCCGGGACTAGTCATGAG.

This clone was counted at least ten times. The CDR3 end lies 3 residues beyond the end of the read and is filled in from the germline J gene. The rearrangement joins TRBV20-1 to TRBJ2-1; 11 bases are shared with TRBD2. The CDR3 covers 15 residues. CDR1 DFQATT and CDR2 SNEGSKA come from the germline V gene (reference sequence). Trimming cost V 1 base and J 4 bases; bases outside gene matches: 3. CDR3 bases read: TGCAGTGCTAGAGCCGGGACTAGCGGATACAATGAG. Translated, it gives CSARAGTSGYNE. The whole CDR3 sequence is CSARAGTSGYNEQFF.

This clone has at least ten counts. The CDR3 is cut off 3 residues early in the read; its end comes from the germline J gene. This sequence joins TRBV19 and TRBJ2-7; TRBD1 matches 11 bases. CDR3 length: 15 residues. V trimming: 4 bases; J trimming: 4 bases; junction bases outside the gene matches: 6. Germline V lookup: CDR1 LNHDA, CDR2 SQIVND (reference sequence). The CDR3 bases that were read are TGTGCCAGTAGTAGAGGGACAGGGGGTAGTTACGAG. Encoded protein: CASSRGTGGSYE. The CDR3 in full is CASSRGTGGSYEQYF.

This clone was detected ten times or more. Sequencing ends 3 residues short of the CDR3 end; the germline J gene provides the rest. The rearrangement joins TRBV18 to TRBJ2-3; 9 bases map to TRBD1. V was clipped by 3 bases and J by 3 bases; unmatched bases: 7. The CDR3 has 16 amino acids. Germline lookup yields CDR1 KGHSH and CDR2 LQKENI. CDR3 DNA (partial): TGTGCCAGCTCACCTACAACAGGGGGCCTAACAGATACG. Protein sequence: CASSPTTGGLTDT. The full CDR3 protein is CASSPTTGGLTDTQYF.

This clone came up many times. The sequenced fragment ends 3 residues before the CDR3 boundary, so the rest is inferred from the germline J gene. This chain connects TRBV7-8 to TRBJ2-1; 11 bases line up with TRBD2. Per germline, CDR1 SGHVS and CDR2 FQNEAQ. The ends lost 7 bases at V and 5 bases at J; junction bases unmatched: 16. The CDR3 loop spans 18 amino acids. Incomplete CDR3 DNA: TGTGCCAGCACCCATGGGGTACTAGCGGGAGTTGGGGACAATGAG. Amino acids: CASTHGVLAGVGDNE. The whole CDR3 reads CASTHGVLAGVGDNEQFF. The full variable domain, completed using reference TRBV7-8 and TRBJ2-1, is GAGVSQSPRYKVAKRGQDVALRCDPISGHVSLFWYQQALGQGPEFLTYFQNEAQLDKSGLPSDRFFAERPEGSVSTLKIQRTQQEDSAVYLCASTHGVLAGVGDNEQFFGPGTRLTVL.

Ten or more counts support this clone. Read data end 3 residues before the CDR3 end; the end is taken from the germline J gene. The same CDR3 also results from other DNA sequences found in this sample. The J gene is TRBJ2-7, the V gene TRBV19; 9 nucleotides match TRBD1. CDR1 and CDR2 (germline): LNHDA, SQIVND (reference sequence). V dropped 5 bases and J dropped 6; count of bases not matched to a gene: 5. The CDR3 is made up of 13 amino acids. CDR3 bases read: TGTGCCAGTAGTGGGACAGGGACTGGCGAG. Protein product: CASSGTGTGE. The entire CDR3 protein reads CASSGTGTGEQYF. The entire variable domain, with the rest obtained from reference TRBV19 and TRBJ2-7, is as follows: DGGITQSPKYLFRKEGQNVTLSCEQNLNHDAMYWYRQDPGQGLRLIYYSQIVNDFQKGDIAEGYSVSREKKESFPLTVTSAQKNPTAFYLCASSGTGTGEQYFGPGTRLTVT.

This clone was detected ten times or more. The CDR3 end lies 3 residues beyond the end of the read and is filled in from the germline J gene. The chain links TRBV29-1 to TRBJ2-3, with D maybe TRBD1 (6 bases). V dropped 2 bases and J dropped 6 bases, with 12 bases sitting between them. This CDR3 has 13 residues. CDR1 and CDR2 from the germline V gene are SQVTM and ANQGSEA. The sequenced CDR3 bases are TGCAGCGTTGAAATCGCGCAGGGGGATACG. As protein: CSVEIAQGDT. The whole CDR3 protein is CSVEIAQGDTQYF.

This clone came up many times. The read terminates 3 residues ahead of where the CDR3 ends, so the germline J gene completes it. The chain couples TRBV19 to TRBJ2-7; 7 positions match TRBD1. V lost 2 bases and J lost 5; bases outside the gene matches: 9. The length of the CDR3 is 15 residues. The germline V gene encodes CDR1 LNHDA and CDR2 SQIVND (reference sequence). The CDR3 protein is CASSIRRQGGDEQYF. The sequenced CDR3 bases are TGTGCCAGTAGTATAAGGAGACAGGGTGGGGACGAG.

The sample holds many counts of this clone. The missing CDR3 end, 3 residues past where the read stops, is filled in from the germline J gene. The rearrangement links TRBV7-8 to TRBJ2-7; TRBD2 matches 8 bases. Germline-derived CDR1 and CDR2 are SGHVS and FQNEAQ. The CDR3 loop spans 15 amino acids. V gave up 6 bases and J gave up 2 bases; unmatched junction bases: 9. CDR3 region: CASRQIAGRPYEQYF. The CDR3 bases that were read are TGTGCCAGCAGACAGATAGCGGGGCGGCCCTACGAG.

This clone was detected many times. The read gets to within 3 residues of the CDR3 end, and the germline J gene fills in the rest. This chain connects TRBV29-1 to TRBJ2-2; 10 bases are a match to TRBD2. Looked up from germline, CDR1 is SQVTM and CDR2 is ANQGSEA. V lost 4 bases to trimming and J lost 7 bases; unmatched junction nucleotides: 12. The CDR3 has 16 amino acids. Partial CDR3 DNA: TGCAGCGTTGGGGGGGCTAGCGGGAGTTTGGGCGGGGAG. This translates into CSVGGASGSLGGE. Given in full, the CDR3 is CSVGGASGSLGGELFF.

In its sample, this clone was seen many times. The missing CDR3 end, 3 residues past where the read stops, is filled in from the germline J gene. The chain has TRBV5-1 and TRBJ1-2; TRBD1 matches at 10 bases. The CDR3 length is 12 residues. Germline assignment: CDR1 SGHRS and CDR2 YFSETQ. The DNA read from the CDR3 is TGCGCCAGCAGTAGGGACAGGGGAGGC. Translating gives CASSRDRGG. The entire CDR3 reads CASSRDRGGYTF.